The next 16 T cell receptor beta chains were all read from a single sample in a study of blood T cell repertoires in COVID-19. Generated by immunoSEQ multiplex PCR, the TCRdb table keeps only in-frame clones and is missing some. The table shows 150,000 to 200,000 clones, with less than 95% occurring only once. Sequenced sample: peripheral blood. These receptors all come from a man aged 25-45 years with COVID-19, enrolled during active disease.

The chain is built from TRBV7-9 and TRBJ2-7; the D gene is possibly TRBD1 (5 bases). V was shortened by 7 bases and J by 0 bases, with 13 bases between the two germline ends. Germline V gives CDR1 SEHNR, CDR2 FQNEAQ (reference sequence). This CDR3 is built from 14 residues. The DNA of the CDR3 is TGTGCCAGCACTTCGGACAAGAGCTCCTACGAGCAGTACTTC. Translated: CASTSDKSSYEQYF. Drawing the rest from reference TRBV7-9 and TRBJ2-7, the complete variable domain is DTGVSQNPRHKITKRGQNVTFRCDPISEHNRLYWYRQTLGQGPEFLTYFQNEAQLEKSRLLSDRFSAERPKGSFSTLEIQRTEQGDSAMYLCASTSDKSSYEQYFGPGTRLTVT.

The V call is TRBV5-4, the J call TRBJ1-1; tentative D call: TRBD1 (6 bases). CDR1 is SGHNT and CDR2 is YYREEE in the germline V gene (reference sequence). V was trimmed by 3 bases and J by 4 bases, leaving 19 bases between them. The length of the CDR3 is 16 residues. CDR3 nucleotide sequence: TGTGCCAGCAGCTCCGGGACACCACAACGGGGCACTGAAGCTTTCTTT. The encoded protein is CASSSGTPQRGTEAFF.

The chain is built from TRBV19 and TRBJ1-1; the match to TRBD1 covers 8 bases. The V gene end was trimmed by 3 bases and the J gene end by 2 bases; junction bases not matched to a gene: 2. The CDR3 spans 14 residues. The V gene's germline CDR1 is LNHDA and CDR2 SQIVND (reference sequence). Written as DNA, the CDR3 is TGTGCCAGTAGTATCAGGGGGCCTAACACTGAAGCTTTCTTT. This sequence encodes CASSIRGPNTEAFF.

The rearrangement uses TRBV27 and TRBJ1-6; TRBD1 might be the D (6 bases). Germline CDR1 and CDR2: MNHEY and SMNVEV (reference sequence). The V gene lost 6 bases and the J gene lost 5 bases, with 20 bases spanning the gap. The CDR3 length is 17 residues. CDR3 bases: TGTGCCAGCAGATATAACAGTCGGGGGGCGGATAATTCACCCCTCCACTTT. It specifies CASRYNSRGADNSPLHF.

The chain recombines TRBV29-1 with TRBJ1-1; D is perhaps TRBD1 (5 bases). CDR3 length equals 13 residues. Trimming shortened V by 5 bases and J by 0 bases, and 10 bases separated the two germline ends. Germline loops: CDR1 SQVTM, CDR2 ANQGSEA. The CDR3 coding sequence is TGCAGCGTTCGCGCGGGGGTGAACACTGAAGCTTTCTTT. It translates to CSVRAGVNTEAFF.

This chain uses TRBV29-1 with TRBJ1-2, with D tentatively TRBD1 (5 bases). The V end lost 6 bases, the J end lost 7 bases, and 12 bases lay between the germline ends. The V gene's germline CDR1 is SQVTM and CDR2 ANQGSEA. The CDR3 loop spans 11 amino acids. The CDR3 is CSVAGHRGYTF. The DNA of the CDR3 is TGCAGCGTCGCCGGACACCGTGGCTACACCTTC.

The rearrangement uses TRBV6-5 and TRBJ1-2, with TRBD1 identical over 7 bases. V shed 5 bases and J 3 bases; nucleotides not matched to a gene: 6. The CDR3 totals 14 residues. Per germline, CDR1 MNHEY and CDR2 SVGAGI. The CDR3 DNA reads TGTGCCAGCAGTCGGACAGGATCGCACTATGGCTACACCTTC. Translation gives CASSRTGSHYGYTF.

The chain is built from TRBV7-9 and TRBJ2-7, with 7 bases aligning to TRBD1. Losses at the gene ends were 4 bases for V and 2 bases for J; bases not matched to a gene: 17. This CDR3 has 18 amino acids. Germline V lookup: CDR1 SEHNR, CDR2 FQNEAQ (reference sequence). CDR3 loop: CASSSARFGDRRPYEQYF. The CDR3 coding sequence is TGTGCCAGCAGCTCCGCTCGCTTCGGGGACAGACGTCCCTACGAGCAGTACTTC.

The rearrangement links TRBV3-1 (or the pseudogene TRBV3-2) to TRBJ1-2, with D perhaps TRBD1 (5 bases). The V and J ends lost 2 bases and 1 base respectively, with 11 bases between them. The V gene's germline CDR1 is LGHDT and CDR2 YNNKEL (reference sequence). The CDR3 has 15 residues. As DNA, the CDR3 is TGTGCCAGCAGCCAACAGGGTGGGGTTAACTATGGCTACACCTTC. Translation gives CASSQQGGVNYGYTF.

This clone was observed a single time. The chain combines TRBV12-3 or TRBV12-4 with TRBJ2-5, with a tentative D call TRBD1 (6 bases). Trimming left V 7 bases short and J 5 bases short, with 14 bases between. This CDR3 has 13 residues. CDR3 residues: CASTKHREETQYF. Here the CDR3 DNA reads TGTGCCAGCACTAAACACAGGGAGGAGACCCAGTACTTC.

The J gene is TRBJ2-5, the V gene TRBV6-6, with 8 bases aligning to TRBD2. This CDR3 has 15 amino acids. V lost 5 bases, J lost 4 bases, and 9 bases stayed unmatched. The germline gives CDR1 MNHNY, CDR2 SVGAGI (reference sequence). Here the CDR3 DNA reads TGTGCCAGCAGTCCGAGACTAGCGCTTATAGAGACCCAGTACTTC. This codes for CASSPRLALIETQYF.

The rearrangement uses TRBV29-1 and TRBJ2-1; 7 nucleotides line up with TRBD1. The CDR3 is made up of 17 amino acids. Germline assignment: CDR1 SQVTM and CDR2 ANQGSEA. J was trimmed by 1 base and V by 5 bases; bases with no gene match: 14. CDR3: CSVSGARGRGSYNEQFF. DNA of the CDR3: TGCAGCGTTTCGGGCGCCCGCGGCAGGGGGTCCTACAATGAGCAGTTCTTC.

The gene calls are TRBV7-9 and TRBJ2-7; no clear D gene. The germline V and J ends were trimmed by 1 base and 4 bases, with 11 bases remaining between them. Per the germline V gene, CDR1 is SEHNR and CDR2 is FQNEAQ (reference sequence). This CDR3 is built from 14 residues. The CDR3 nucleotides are TGTGCCAGCAGCTTAGGAGGCACCGAGTACGAGCAGTACTTC. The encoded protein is CASSLGGTEYEQYF.

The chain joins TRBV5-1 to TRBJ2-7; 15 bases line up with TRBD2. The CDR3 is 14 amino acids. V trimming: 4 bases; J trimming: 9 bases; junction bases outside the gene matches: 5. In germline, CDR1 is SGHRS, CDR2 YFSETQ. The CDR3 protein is CASSPGTSGGWQYF. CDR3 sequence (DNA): TGCGCCAGCAGCCCCGGGACTAGCGGGGGGTGGCAGTACTTC.

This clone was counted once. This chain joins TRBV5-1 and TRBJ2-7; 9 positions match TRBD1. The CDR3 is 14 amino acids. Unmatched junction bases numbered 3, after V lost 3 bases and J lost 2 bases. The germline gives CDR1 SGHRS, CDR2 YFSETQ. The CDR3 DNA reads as TGCGCCAGCAGCTCGGGACAGGGTGCCTACGAGCAGTACTTC. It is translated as CASSSGQGAYEQYF.

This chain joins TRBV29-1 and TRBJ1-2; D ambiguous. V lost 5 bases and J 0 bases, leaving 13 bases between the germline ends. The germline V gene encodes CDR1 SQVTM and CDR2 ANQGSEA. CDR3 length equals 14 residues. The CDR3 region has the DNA TGCAGCGTTACCGTACCCGGGGCTAACTATGGCTACACCTTC. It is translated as CSVTVPGANYGYTF.